The next 30 T cell receptor beta chains were all read from a single sample in a study of glioma-infiltrating T cells. Using RNA template, CDR3s of TCR alpha and beta were amplified with iRepertoire arm-PCR. TCRdb independently ran MiXCR on the multiplex PCR reads; one entry per CDR3 protein. The profile shows approximately 40,000 distinct CDR3 sequences, around 20% of them singletons. Sequenced sample: glioma tissue, nonneoplastic brain tissue, or PBMCs (not recorded which). The receptors come from a human donor with low-grade glioma or glioblastoma, undergoing nonglioma brain surgery, or in good health (not recorded which).

The sample holds many counts of this clonotype. V usage is TRBV14 and J usage is TRBJ1-2, with D possibly being TRBD1 (5 bases). Trimming cost V 1 base and J 8 bases, with 26 bases left between them. The CDR3 spans 18 residues. Germline loops: CDR1 SGHDN, CDR2 FVKESK. In DNA form, the CDR3 reads TGTGCCAGCAGCCAAGCGGTGGCCAAGCGTCGGCAGGGAAAGGGCTACACCTTC. Protein sequence: CASSQAVAKRRQGKGYTF.

V usage is TRBV28 and J usage is TRBJ2-1, with D unresolved. Per the germline V gene, CDR1 is MDHEN and CDR2 is SYDVKM. V shed 5 bases and J shed 0 bases, with 8 bases lying between them. The CDR3 runs to 14 residues. The DNA of the CDR3 is TGTGCCAGCAGTGCCATGAGCTCCTACAATGAGCAGTTCTTC. This codes for CASSAMSSYNEQFF.

This clonotype was observed at least ten times. This chain connects TRBV4-1 to TRBJ1-3, with 7 positions matching TRBD1. This CDR3 is 16 amino acids long. V lost 3 bases, J lost 0 bases, and 5 bases stayed unmatched. The germline V gene encodes CDR1 MGHRA and CDR2 YSYEKL. The CDR3, as DNA: TGCGCCAGCAGCCAGCCCGGGACAGCCTCTGGAAACACCATATATTTT. It codes for CASSQPGTASGNTIYF.

The chain uses TRBV5-4 and TRBJ2-7; 9 bases are shared with TRBD1. Germline V gene sequence: CDR1 SGHNT, CDR2 YYREEE (reference sequence). The CDR3 consists of 14 residues. With V trimmed by 6 bases and J by 6 bases, 10 bases remained unmatched. Here the CDR3 DNA reads TGTGCCAGCAACCGGGACAGGGACGTTCGCGAGCAGTACGTC. Its protein is CASNRDRDVREQYV.

This clonotype is deemed medium-sized. This chain links TRBV27 with TRBJ1-6; no clear D. Trimming took off 8 bases at V and 2 bases at J, with 7 bases between the two ends. The CDR3 is 13 amino acids. From germline, CDR1 is MNHEY and CDR2 SMNVEV (reference sequence). The CDR3 region is CASGATYNSPLHF. CDR3 DNA sequence: TGTGCCAGCGGTGCCACCTATAATTCACCCCTCCACTTT.

This clonotype came up a few times. CDR3 loop: CASSQDTEGLYEQYF. In nucleotides, the CDR3 is TGTGCCAGCAGCCAAGATACAGAGGGGCTCTACGAGCAGTACTTC. The chain combines TRBV3-1 with TRBJ2-7; D is tentatively TRBD1 or TRBD2 (5 bases each). The germline gives CDR1 LGHDT, CDR2 YNNKEL (reference sequence). This CDR3 has 15 residues. V dropped 0 bases and J dropped 3 bases, with 12 bases sitting between them.

In its sample, this clonotype was seen many times. The chain joins TRBV7-8 to TRBJ2-5, with 8 bases identical to TRBD2. The CDR3 totals 16 residues. V lost 5 bases to trimming and J lost 2 bases; unmatched junction nucleotides: 10. CDR1 and CDR2 (germline): SGHVS, FQNEAQ. The CDR3, as DNA: TGTGCCAGCAGCCCGGAGGCGGGGGGCCAACAAGAGACCCAGTACTTC. Translation gives CASSPEAGGQQETQYF.

This clonotype was counted ten times or more. This sequence joins TRBV2 and TRBJ1-6; 7 bases line up with TRBD1. V shed 7 bases and J 5 bases; nucleotides not matched to a gene: 2. Per germline, CDR1 SNHLY and CDR2 FYNNEI. The CDR3 is 13 residues long. CDR3 in DNA: TGTGCCAGCACCGGGACAGATAATTCACCCCTCCACTTT. This encodes CASTGTDNSPLHF.

This clonotype was counted ten times or more. The chain joins TRBV3-1 to TRBJ1-2; weak D call: TRBD1 (6 bases). Germline assignment: CDR1 LGHDT and CDR2 YNNKEL (reference sequence). With 4 bases removed from V and 5 bases from J, the gap between germline ends came to 11 bases. The CDR3 contains 13 residues. CDR3 residues: CASSPGVRYGYTF. Here the CDR3 DNA reads TGTGCCAGCAGCCCAGGGGTTAGGTATGGCTACACCTTC.

With respect to this clonotype: A much larger clonotype is one base distant, so this may be a read error. This sequence joins TRBV5-8 and TRBJ1-5; D is perhaps TRBD1 (5 bases). Germline CDR1 is SGHTS and CDR2 is YDEGEE. Trimming pared 6 bases from V and 6 bases from J, leaving 16 bases between. The CDR3 runs 14 residues. The CDR3 DNA reads TGTGCCAGCAACAGACAGATTAATCTTCAGCCCCAGCATTTT. Translation gives CASNRQINLQPQHF. Full variable domain (remainder filled in from reference TRBV5-8 and TRBJ1-5): EAGVTQSPTHLIKTRGQQATLRCSPISGHTSVYWYQQALGLGLQFLLWYDEGEERNRGNFPPRFSGRQFPNYSSELNVNALELEDSALYLCASNRQINLQPQHFGDGTRLSIL.

Of note for this clonotype: Given a much more abundant clone one base away, this may be a read error. The J gene is TRBJ2-5, the V gene TRBV3-1; D is uncertain. The CDR3 runs 14 residues. Germline loops: CDR1 LGHDT, CDR2 YNNKEL (reference sequence). The DNA for the CDR3 is TGTCCCAGCAGCCAATCGAAGGCACAAGAGACCCAGTACTTC. Amino acid sequence: CPSSQSKAQETQYF.

The table lists this clonotype with many counts. The rearrangement links TRBV7-2 to TRBJ2-7, with 16 bases aligning to TRBD2. This CDR3 comprises 17 residues. Trimming took 5 bases from V and 4 from J; bases not matched to a gene: 8. CDR1 is SGHTA and CDR2 is FQGNSA in the germline V gene. This CDR3 is CASSPPGLAGGPYEQYF. The CDR3, as DNA: TGTGCCAGCAGCCCACCGGGACTAGCGGGAGGGCCGTACGAGCAGTACTTC.

This clonotype was found many times. The chain links TRBV7-8 to TRBJ2-3; TRBD2 matches 7 bases. Germline V gene lookup returns CDR1 SGHVS and CDR2 FQNEAQ. The CDR3 consists of 16 residues. Trimming removed 0 bases from V and 0 bases from J; junction bases left unmatched: 3. The CDR3 spells CASSLASSGSTDTQYF. The CDR3 bases are TGTGCCAGCAGCTTAGCTAGTAGCGGGAGCACAGATACGCAGTATTTT.

This clonotype is labeled as medium-sized (0.01 to 0.1%). CDR3 amino acids: CASSDALAGVHNEQFF. DNA of the CDR3: TGTGCCAGCAGTGACGCCCTAGCGGGGGTCCACAATGAGCAGTTCTTC. The chain links TRBV6-1 to TRBJ2-1; 10 positions agree with TRBD2. Trimming removed 3 bases from V and 5 bases from J; junction bases left unmatched: 7. This CDR3 has 16 residues. CDR1 MNHNS and CDR2 SASEGT come from the germline V gene.

This clonotype was found many times. The genes are TRBV28 and TRBJ2-5, with 7 bases fitting TRBD1. The V gene end was trimmed by 6 bases and the J gene end by 2 bases; junction bases not matched to a gene: 12. Germline CDR1 and CDR2: MDHEN and SYDVKM. The CDR3 runs 16 residues. The CDR3 reads CASSSSGTDLQETQYF. In DNA form, the CDR3 reads TGTGCCAGCAGCTCGTCCGGGACAGACCTTCAAGAGACCCAGTACTTC.

Of note for this clonotype: A read error may produce the germline difference seen at one junction end. The chain has TRBV7-2 and TRBJ1-2, with 7 positions matching TRBD1. The CDR3 consists of 16 residues. The germline V gene encodes CDR1 SGHTA and CDR2 FQGNSA. The CDR3 region is CASRQNNEQGNYGYTF. The CDR3 DNA sequence: TGCGCCAGCAGACAGAATAACGAACAGGGGAACTATGGCTACACCTTC.

This clonotype has at least ten counts. The chain has TRBV6-2 or TRBV6-3 and TRBJ2-7; TRBD1 is a possible D gene (5 bases). From germline, CDR1 is MNHEY and CDR2 SVGEGT. This CDR3 contains 14 residues. The V and J ends lost 3 bases and 6 bases respectively, with 15 bases between them. CDR3 sequence reads: CASSYSDTKTEQYF. The CDR3, as DNA: TGTGCCAGCAGTTATTCGGACACTAAAACCGAGCAGTACTTC.

This clonotype was observed many times. The chain uses TRBV2 and TRBJ1-1; a possible D gene is TRBD1 (5 bases). V was shortened by 4 bases and J by 4 bases, with 13 bases between the two germline ends. The CDR3 extends over 14 amino acids. Germline lookup yields CDR1 SNHLY and CDR2 FYNNEI. CDR3 nucleotide sequence: TGTGCCAGCAGTGCGGAGGGGTTGGGCACTGAAGCTTTCTTT. Its protein product is CASSAEGLGTEAFF.

For this clonotype: Sequence at one end of the junction differs from germline and may be a read error. The chain has TRBV6-6 and TRBJ2-2; D is perhaps TRBD1 or TRBD2 (7 bases each). The CDR3 contains 16 residues. CDR1 MNHNY and CDR2 SVGAGI come from the germline V gene (reference sequence). CDR3 sequence reads: CACSYSGEGQTGELFF. Written as DNA, the CDR3 is TGTGCCTGCAGTTACTCGGGGGAGGGACAGACCGGGGAGCTGTTTTTT.

V usage is TRBV15 and J usage is TRBJ1-1; D remains unclear. The V and J ends lost 0 bases and 12 bases respectively, with 20 bases between them. The CDR3 consists of 15 residues. The germline V gene has CDR1 LNHNV and CDR2 YYDKDF (reference sequence). CDR3 nucleotides: TGTGCCACCAGCAGAGACGGTGACGGGTGGACTGAGCCTTTCTTT. Protein: CATSRDGDGWTEPFF.

This clonotype was detected ten times or more. The rearrangement joins TRBV10-3 to TRBJ2-5, with D possibly called TRBD1 or TRBD2 (5 bases each). Germline CDR1 and CDR2: ENHRY and SYGVKD. The CDR3 covers 14 residues. V was trimmed by 5 bases and J by 1 base, leaving 11 bases between them. CDR3 amino acids: CAISSPRGQETQYF. CDR3 sequence (DNA): TGTGCCATCAGTTCCCCGAGGGGCCAAGAGACCCAGTACTTC.

This clonotype occurred many times. The chain combines TRBV7-9 with TRBJ2-7; no definite D call. Per the germline V gene, CDR1 is SEHNR and CDR2 is FQNEAQ (reference sequence). Trimming cost V 2 bases and J 2 bases, with 10 bases left between them. This CDR3 has 14 amino acids. CDR3 loop: CASSLSRKAYEQYF. The CDR3 DNA reads as TGTGCCAGCAGCTTAAGCAGGAAAGCCTACGAGCAGTACTTC.

With regard to this clonotype: A read error may account for a junction end that differs from germline. This sequence joins TRBV20-1 and TRBJ2-1; a possible D gene is TRBD2 (6 bases). Germline assignment: CDR1 DFQATT and CDR2 SNEGSKA (reference sequence). This CDR3 region has 17 residues. The CDR3 protein is CGARDPSGGASYNEQFF. DNA of the CDR3: TGCGGTGCTAGAGATCCCAGCGGAGGGGCCTCCTACAATGAGCAGTTCTTC.

There are many counts of this clonotype. J is TRBJ1-4 and V is TRBV20-1; 8 bases line up with TRBD1. Trimming took 4 bases from V and 7 from J; bases not matched to a gene: 14. Germline CDR1 DFQATT, CDR2 SNEGSKA (reference sequence). This CDR3 region has 16 residues. The CDR3 loop is CSANPGQGAFGEKLFF. In DNA, the CDR3 is TGCAGTGCTAATCCCGGGCAGGGGGCTTTCGGTGAAAAACTGTTTTTT.

The chain couples TRBV29-1 to TRBJ1-2; D not certain. V was shortened by 7 bases and J by 4 bases, with 16 bases between the two germline ends. Per the germline V gene, CDR1 is SQVTM and CDR2 is ANQGSEA. There are 13 residues in the CDR3. The CDR3 region is CSALPQSSYGYTF. CDR3 coding DNA: TGCAGCGCCCTCCCTCAGTCCTCCTATGGCTACACCTTC.

Many counts were recorded for this clonotype. V usage is TRBV20-1 and J usage is TRBJ2-7; D may be TRBD2 (5 bases). Germline lookup yields CDR1 DFQATT and CDR2 SNEGSKA (reference sequence). Trimming took off 0 bases at V and 9 bases at J, with 9 bases between the two ends. This CDR3 region has 11 residues. CDR3 sequence (DNA): TGCAGTGCTAGAGAAGATGGGAGGCAGTACTTC. Protein sequence: CSAREDGRQYF.

This clonotype is classed as large. The chain carries TRBV6-1 and TRBJ2-1, with D possibly TRBD2 on 6 matching bases. The V and J ends lost 6 bases and 4 bases respectively, with 19 bases between them. Per the germline V gene, CDR1 is MNHNS and CDR2 is SASEGT. The CDR3 is 16 amino acids. As DNA, the CDR3 is TGTGCCAGCAGATATTTAGCGGAGGGCCTGTACAATGAGCAGTTCTTC. It codes for CASRYLAEGLYNEQFF.

This clonotype was detected only a few times. The chain uses TRBV29-1 and TRBJ1-2, with 10 bases fitting TRBD1. The germline V gene has CDR1 SQVTM and CDR2 ANQGSEA. The CDR3 length is 15 residues. V shed 6 bases, J shed 0 bases, and the junction held 7 bases outside the gene matches. CDR3 residues: CSVVDRGLANYGYTF. In DNA, the CDR3 is TGCAGCGTAGTTGACAGGGGGCTAGCTAACTATGGCTACACCTTC.

This clonotype was recorded many times. The DNA of the CDR3 is TGTGCCAGCAGCCTTGACACTAGCGGGCTAAGCTCCTACAATGAGCAGTTCTTC. Encoded protein: CASSLDTSGLSSYNEQFF. The chain carries TRBV7-6 and TRBJ2-1; 9 bases match TRBD2. Germline lookup yields CDR1 SGHVS and CDR2 FNYEAQ. The CDR3 is 18 residues long. J gave up 0 bases and V 5 bases, and 11 bases lay outside the gene matches.

This clonotype came up many times. In DNA, the CDR3 is TGTGCCAGCAGCTTAGAGGGAGGATACACTGAAGCTTTCTTT. Translating it yields CASSLEGGYTEAFF. The V and J genes are TRBV7-2 and TRBJ1-1; D not certain. From germline, CDR1 is SGHTA and CDR2 FQGNSA. V gave up 1 base and J gave up 3 bases, with 9 bases separating them. This CDR3 is 14 amino acids long.